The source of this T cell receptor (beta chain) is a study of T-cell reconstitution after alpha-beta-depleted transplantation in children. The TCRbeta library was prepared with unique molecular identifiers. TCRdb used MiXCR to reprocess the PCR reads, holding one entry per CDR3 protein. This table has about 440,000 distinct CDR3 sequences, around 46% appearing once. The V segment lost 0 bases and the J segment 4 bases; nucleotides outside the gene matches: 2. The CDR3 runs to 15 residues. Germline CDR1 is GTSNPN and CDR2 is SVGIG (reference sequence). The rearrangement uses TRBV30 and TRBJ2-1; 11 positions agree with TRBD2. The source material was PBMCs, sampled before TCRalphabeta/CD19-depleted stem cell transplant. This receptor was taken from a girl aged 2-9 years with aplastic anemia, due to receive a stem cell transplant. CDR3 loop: CAWSVTSGSYNEQFF. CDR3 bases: TGTGCCTGGAGTGTTACTAGCGGGAGTTACAATGAGCAGTTCTTC.